A single sample is the source of the 20 T cell receptor beta chains below, sequenced in a study of blood T cell repertoires in COVID-19. The protocol was immunoSEQ multiplex PCR, while the TCRdb copy is restricted to in-frame clones and leaves out a portion. The table includes more than 250,000 clones, about 92% detected once. Sequenced input: PBMCs or T cells enriched from blood (not recorded which). The receptors stem from a woman in her 30s who had recovered from COVID-19.

The J gene is TRBJ1-5, the V gene TRBV18; perhaps TRBD1 as D (5 bases). The germline V gene encodes CDR1 KGHSH and CDR2 LQKENI. Deletions cut 0 bases from V and 2 bases from J, with 11 bases between. The CDR3 is made up of 16 amino acids. In DNA, the CDR3 is TGTGCCAGCTCACCACCCAACAGGTCGGGCAATCAGCCCCAGCATTTT. Translating gives CASSPPNRSGNQPQHF.

The rearrangement joins TRBV28 to TRBJ1-3; TRBD1 agrees at 8 bases. J gave up 4 bases and V 2 bases, and 10 bases lay outside the gene matches. This CDR3 is 17 amino acids long. Germline V gene lookup returns CDR1 MDHEN and CDR2 SYDVKM. CDR3 bases: TGTGCCAGCAGTTTAAAGACAGGGGACCGTCAAGGAAACACCATATATTTT. This encodes CASSLKTGDRQGNTIYF. Full variable domain (missing parts from reference TRBV28 and TRBJ1-3): DVKVTQSSRYLVKRTGEKVFLECVQDMDHENMFWYRQDPGLGLRLIYFSYDVKMKEKGDIPEGYSVSREKKERFSLILESASTNQTSMYLCASSLKTGDRQGNTIYFGEGSWLTVV.

This chain links TRBV7-3 with TRBJ2-4; 9 bases are a match to TRBD2. Germline V gene data show CDR1 as SGHTA and CDR2 as FQGTGA. CDR3 length equals 15 residues. J gave up 9 bases and V 5 bases, and 11 bases lay outside the gene matches. As DNA, the CDR3 is TGTGCCAGCAGCCCGTCGGGCGGGAGGGCCAGCATTCAGTACTTC. Protein sequence: CASSPSGGRASIQYF.

This rearrangement joins TRBV4-3 to TRBJ2-7, with D maybe TRBD1 (6 bases). The germline CDR1 and CDR2 sequences are LGHNA and YSLEER. The CDR3 covers 15 residues. Trimming left V 1 base short and J 0 bases short, with 10 bases between. The DNA of the CDR3 is TGCGCCAGCAGCCAAGCAGGGGACGCCTCCTACGAGCAGTACTTC. Its translation: CASSQAGDASYEQYF.

The V call is TRBV3-1 (or the pseudogene TRBV3-2), the J call TRBJ1-3, with 9 bases aligning to TRBD1. The length of the CDR3 is 18 residues. Germline CDR1 LGHDT, CDR2 YNNKEL (reference sequence). Trimming removed 1 base from V and 0 bases from J; junction bases left unmatched: 7. This CDR3 is CASSQVSGQGNSGNTIYF. As DNA, the CDR3 is TGTGCCAGCAGCCAAGTAAGCGGACAGGGGAACTCTGGAAACACCATATATTTT.

The rearrangement joins TRBV10-3 to TRBJ1-6, with D possibly TRBD1 on 5 matching bases. The CDR3 is 15 amino acids. Trimming shortened V by 4 bases and J by 3 bases, and 10 bases separated the two germline ends. CDR1 is ENHRY, CDR2 SYGVKD, per germline. The CDR3 protein is CAISGGGNYNSPLHF. For the CDR3, the DNA is TGTGCCATCAGTGGGGGCGGAAACTATAATTCACCCCTCCACTTT.

This clone was found once. The chain links TRBV19 to TRBJ1-1; 9 bases are a match to TRBD1. Per the germline V gene, CDR1 is LNHDA and CDR2 is SQIVND (reference sequence). The CDR3 spans 15 residues. V dropped 1 base and J dropped 4; count of bases not matched to a gene: 4. CDR3 protein: CASSIVSTGGTEAFF. CDR3 nucleotides: TGTGCCAGTAGTATAGTGTCGACAGGGGGCACTGAAGCTTTCTTT.

The rearrangement uses TRBV4-2 and TRBJ2-3; 10 bases fit TRBD2. This CDR3 region has 17 residues. The trim removed 1 base at V and 8 bases at J, leaving 12 bases unmatched. From germline, CDR1 is LGHNA and CDR2 YNFKEQ. CDR3 region: CASSQVGLAGVQGTQYF. The CDR3 coding sequence is TGTGCCAGCAGCCAAGTGGGGCTAGCGGGAGTTCAGGGTACGCAGTATTTT.

The chain combines TRBV12-3 or TRBV12-4 with TRBJ1-5; maybe TRBD1 (5 bases). CDR3 length equals 12 residues. Trimming cost V 8 bases and J 4 bases, with 9 bases left between them. The CDR3: CASGTLNQPQHF. CDR3 sequence (DNA): TGTGCCAGCGGGACTCTTAATCAGCCCCAGCATTTT.

This clone was picked up one time. This rearrangement joins TRBV28 to TRBJ2-2, with TRBD2 as a possible D gene (6 bases). V shed 3 bases and J shed 7 bases, with 12 bases lying between them. Germline V lookup: CDR1 MDHEN, CDR2 SYDVKM. The CDR3 is made up of 14 amino acids. In nucleotides, the CDR3 is TGTGCCAGCAGTTTGGTAGCGGCCCACGGGGAGCTGTTTTTT. Amino acids: CASSLVAAHGELFF.

The chain uses TRBV7-2 and TRBJ1-6; TRBD1 matches 8 bases. Trimming at V came to 1 base and at J to 10 bases, leaving 9 bases not matched to a gene. Germline V gene data show CDR1 as SGHTA and CDR2 as FQGNSA. There are 16 residues in the CDR3. The CDR3 protein is CASSLGSQGVGSPLHF. The CDR3 coding sequence is TGTGCCAGCAGCTTAGGATCACAGGGGGTAGGATCACCCCTCCACTTT.

This sequence joins TRBV19 and TRBJ2-1, with 8 positions matching TRBD2. Germline V lookup: CDR1 LNHDA, CDR2 SQIVND (reference sequence). V trimming: 5 bases; J trimming: 5 bases; junction bases outside the gene matches: 11. This CDR3 contains 16 residues. CDR3 in amino acids: CASSRGGWLENNEQFF. The CDR3 DNA reads as TGTGCCAGTAGTCGGGGGGGCTGGTTGGAAAACAATGAGCAGTTCTTC.

This sequence joins TRBV14 and TRBJ1-2, with 10 bases lining up with TRBD1. V was pared by 4 bases and J by 12 bases, with 17 bases of the junction left unmatched. Germline-derived CDR1 and CDR2 are SGHDN and FVKESK. This CDR3 is 16 amino acids long. The CDR3 DNA reads TGTGCCAGCAGCCTTTTTCGTCCGGGACAGGGGAGTGGGCACACCTTC. Its translation is CASSLFRPGQGSGHTF.

The gene calls are TRBV9 and TRBJ2-1, with D possibly being TRBD1 (5 bases). Germline values: CDR1 SGDLS, CDR2 YYNGEE. The V end lost 4 bases, the J end lost 0 bases, and 11 bases lay between the germline ends. This CDR3 comprises 15 residues. The CDR3 DNA sequence: TGTGCCAGCAGCCCCGGACAAAGCTCCTACAATGAGCAGTTCTTC. Its protein is CASSPGQSSYNEQFF.

The gene calls are TRBV19 and TRBJ2-2; 8 positions match TRBD2. The CDR3 length is 15 residues. V gave up 10 bases and J gave up 7 bases; unmatched junction bases: 14. Germline-derived CDR1 and CDR2 are LNHDA and SQIVND (reference sequence). The CDR3 is CATSPGGGLGGELFF. The CDR3 DNA reads as TGTGCCACTAGCCCCGGGGGGGGTCTGGGCGGGGAGCTGTTTTTT.

This CDR3 reads CASSESRSKGYTF. In nucleotides, the CDR3 is TGTGCCAGCAGTGAGAGCAGGTCTAAGGGCTACACCTTC. The V call is TRBV2, the J call TRBJ1-2; D is unclear. V was cut by 3 bases and J by 8 bases, with 13 bases left in between. Germline lookup yields CDR1 SNHLY and CDR2 FYNNEI. The CDR3 contains 13 residues.

J is TRBJ1-6 and V is TRBV11-3; possibly TRBD1 for D (6 bases). The CDR3 totals 14 residues. Germline lookup yields CDR1 SGHNT and CDR2 YENEEA. The V end was cut by 5 bases, the J end by 5 bases, with 10 bases between. The CDR3 loop is CASSGGQNNSPLHF. CDR3 DNA sequence: TGTGCCAGCAGCGGTGGACAGAATAATTCACCCCTCCACTTT.

The chain employs TRBV19 and TRBJ1-6; 7 bases are a match to TRBD1. This CDR3 region has 15 residues. The V gene's germline CDR1 is LNHDA and CDR2 SQIVND (reference sequence). V shed 6 bases, J shed 5 bases, and the junction held 7 bases outside the gene matches. CDR3 region: CASRPNRGNNSPLHF. CDR3 nucleotides: TGTGCCAGTAGGCCCAACAGGGGAAATAATTCACCCCTCCACTTT.

V gene TRBV2 combines with J gene TRBJ1-4; D may be TRBD1 (6 bases). The ends were cut back, 2 bases at V and 4 bases at J, with 11 bases in the middle. CDR3 length equals 15 residues. From germline, CDR1 is SNHLY and CDR2 FYNNEI. The CDR3 DNA follows: TGTGCCAGCAGTGAATATAACAGGGATAATGAAAAACTGTTTTTT. Its protein product is CASSEYNRDNEKLFF. Full variable domain (remainder filled in from reference TRBV2 and TRBJ1-4): EPEVTQTPSHQVTQMGQEVILRCVPISNHLYFYWYRQILGQKVEFLVSFYNNEISEKSEIFDDQFSVERPDGSNFTLKIRSTKLEDSAMYFCASSEYNRDNEKLFFGSGTQLSVL.

The chain is built from TRBV5-6 and TRBJ2-1; 8 bases map to TRBD1. The CDR3 is 16 amino acids. V lost 5 bases to trimming and J lost 3 bases; unmatched junction nucleotides: 10. Germline CDR1 reads SGHDT; CDR2 reads YYEEEE. DNA for the CDR3: TGTGCCAGCAGGGATGCTCCGGGACAGGTCTACAATGAGCAGTTCTTC. Translation gives CASRDAPGQVYNEQFF.